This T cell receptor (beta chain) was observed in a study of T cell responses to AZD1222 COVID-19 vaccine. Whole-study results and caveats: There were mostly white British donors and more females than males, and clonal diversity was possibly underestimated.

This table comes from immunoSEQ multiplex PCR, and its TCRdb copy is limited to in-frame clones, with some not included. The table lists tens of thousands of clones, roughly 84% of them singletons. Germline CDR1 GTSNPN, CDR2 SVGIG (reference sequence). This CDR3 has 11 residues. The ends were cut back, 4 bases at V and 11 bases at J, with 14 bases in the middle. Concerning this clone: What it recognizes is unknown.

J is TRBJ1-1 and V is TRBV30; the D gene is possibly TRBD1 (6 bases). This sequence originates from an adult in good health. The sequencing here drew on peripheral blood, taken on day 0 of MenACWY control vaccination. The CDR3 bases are TGTGCCTGGATTGCGGGACATTCGGCTTTCTTT. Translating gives CAWIAGHSAFF. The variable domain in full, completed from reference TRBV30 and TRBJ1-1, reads SQTIHQWPATLVQPVGSPLSLECTVEGTSNPNLYWYRQAAGRGLQLLFYSVGIGQISSEVPQNLSASRPQDRQFILSSKKLLLSDSGFYLCAWIAGHSAFFGQGTRLTVV.